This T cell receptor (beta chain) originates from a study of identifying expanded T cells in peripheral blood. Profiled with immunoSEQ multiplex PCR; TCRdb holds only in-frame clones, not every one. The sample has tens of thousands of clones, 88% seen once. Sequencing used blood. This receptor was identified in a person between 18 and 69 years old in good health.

The CDR3 DNA reads as TGTGCCTGGAGTGTACAGGCTGTCTATGGCTACACCTTC. Translated: CAWSVQAVYGYTF. J is TRBJ1-2 and V is TRBV30; the D gene is possibly TRBD1 (5 bases). Germline assignment: CDR1 GTSNPN and CDR2 SVGIG (reference sequence). With 0 bases removed from V and 4 bases from J, the gap between germline ends came to 9 bases. The CDR3 loop spans 13 amino acids.